This T cell receptor beta chain was profiled in a study of shared clonotypes between healthy human individuals. In regard to this clone: Its antigen is still unknown.

Whole-study findings and limits: At large depth, rarefaction still showed sorted-subset sequencing to be incomplete. Clonotype sharing among donors likely depends on sequencing depth.

At the deep level, the assay was run. The data were produced by immunoSEQ multiplex PCR, yet TCRdb's version contains in-frame clones alone and is incomplete. The sample records a few million clones, 80% to 95% being singletons. The CDR3 totals 14 residues. V lost 2 bases, J lost 0 bases, and 8 bases lay in between. The germline V gene has CDR1 ENHRY and CDR2 SYGVKD. The TCR sequence derives from a man younger than 35 in good health. Some clones in this sample may be carry-over from other donors' samples. This sequence joins TRBV10-3 and TRBJ2-7; no definite D call. The sample consisted of naive CD4+ T cells from PBMCs. Subset meaning: CD45RA+ positively selected. CDR3 amino acids: CAISERISSYEQYF. The CDR3 coding sequence is TGTGCCATCAGTGAGAGGATAAGCTCCTACGAGCAGTACTTC.